Sequencing of this T cell receptor beta chain was carried out in a study of cytomegalovirus exposure and HLA in healthy donors. Study-wide context: Across about 400 genotyped donors, around 80% landed in the Caucasian-associated ancestry cluster. Study conclusions and caveats: Reported results showed that the classifier diagnosed cytomegalovirus status with high specificity and sensitivity.

As to this clone: The antigen is unknown.

The germline CDR1 and CDR2 sequences are SGHRS and YFSETQ. The CDR3 is 15 residues long. Germline trimming cut 3 bases from V and 7 bases from J; bases unmatched to any gene: 9. With 60 Vbeta and 13 Jbeta primers, the PCR was carried out. The repertoire was sequenced with immunoSEQ multiplex PCR; TCRdb's copy has only in-frame clones and lacks some. The repertoire holds roughly 100,000 clones, 60% to 85% seen once, with about 5.4% in the top ten. Material: PBMCs. The chain uses TRBV5-1 and TRBJ2-7, with 11 bases lining up with TRBD2. This clonotype originated in a woman aged 18-29 years in good health and CMV-seropositive. As DNA, the CDR3 is TGCGCCAGCAGCTCGATGGGACTAGCGGCCTGGGAGCAGTACTTC. Amino acids: CASSSMGLAAWEQYF.